The present T cell receptor beta chain was sequenced within a study of CD8 T cells in ankylosing spondylitis. Germline V gene lookup returns CDR1 SGHTA and CDR2 FQGNSA. The CDR3 sequence is 15 residues long. Losses at the gene ends were 1 base for V and 11 bases for J; bases not matched to a gene: 13. TCRdb re-called the 5' RACE reads with MiXCR, one entry per CDR3 protein. Among roughly 180,000 distinct CDR3 sequences listed, 9.5% to 15% were seen once. J is TRBJ1-2 and V is TRBV7-2; 7 bases match TRBD1. The sequence came from a male donor with ankylosing spondylitis or in good health (not recorded which). The sequencing input was blood, either unsorted or a sorted T cell fraction (not recorded which). The CDR3 here is CASSLEFLMTGFYTF. The DNA for the CDR3 is TGTGCCAGCAGCTTAGAATTCCTAATGACAGGGTTTTACACCTTC. The full variable domain, in which reference TRBV7-2 and TRBJ1-2 provide the parts outside the CDR3, is GAGVSQSPSNKVTEKGKDVELRCDPISGHTALYWYRQSLGQGLEFLIYFQGNSAPDKSGLPSDRFSAERTGGSVSTLTIQRTQQEDSAVYLCASSLEFLMTGFYTFGSGTRLTVV.